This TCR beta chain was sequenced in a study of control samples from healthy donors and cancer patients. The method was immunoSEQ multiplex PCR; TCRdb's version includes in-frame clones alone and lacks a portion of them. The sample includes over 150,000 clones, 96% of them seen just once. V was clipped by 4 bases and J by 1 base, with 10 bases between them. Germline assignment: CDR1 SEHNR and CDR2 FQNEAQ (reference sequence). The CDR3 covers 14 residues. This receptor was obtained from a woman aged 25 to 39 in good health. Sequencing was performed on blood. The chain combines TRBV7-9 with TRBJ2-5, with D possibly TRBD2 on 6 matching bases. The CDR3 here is CASSSGTRQETQYF. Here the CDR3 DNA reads TGTGCCAGCAGCTCCGGGACTCGCCAAGAGACCCAGTACTTC.